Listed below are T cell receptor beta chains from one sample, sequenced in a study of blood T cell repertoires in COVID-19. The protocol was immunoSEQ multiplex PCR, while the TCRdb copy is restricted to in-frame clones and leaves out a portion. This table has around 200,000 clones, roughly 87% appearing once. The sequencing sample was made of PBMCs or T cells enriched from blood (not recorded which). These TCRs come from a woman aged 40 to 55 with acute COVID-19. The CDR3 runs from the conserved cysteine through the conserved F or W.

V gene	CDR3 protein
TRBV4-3	CASSQDRRSYGYTF
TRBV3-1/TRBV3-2	CASSQEGWGGQETQYF
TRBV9	CASSPSSTPPMNTEAFF
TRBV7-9	CASSLASGGRTDTQYF
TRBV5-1	CASSLEQGYGYTF
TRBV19	CASCRGSSYNSPLHF
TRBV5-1	CASSLGAPGELGHTEAFF
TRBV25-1	CASSEYLGAGGNYEQYF
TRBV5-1	CASSLGEPYTEAFF
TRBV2	CASSVELNTEAFF
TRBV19	CASSARTGSNEKLFF
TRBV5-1	CASSLGAANTGELFF
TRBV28	CASSLALTGKGEQFF
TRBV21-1	CASSKTGVHEQYF
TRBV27	CASSLKGTGLGYGYTF
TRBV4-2	CASRQGANSANYGYTF
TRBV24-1	CATSDPGQGANQPQHF
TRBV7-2	CASSWSSGRGFEYF
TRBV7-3	CASSLRSLAGVGADTQYF
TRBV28	CASSPISGGTNEKLFF
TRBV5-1	CASSSHIAGASTDTQYF
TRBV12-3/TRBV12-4	CASSPSGPTKQYF
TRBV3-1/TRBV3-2	CASSRTSRTNEQFF
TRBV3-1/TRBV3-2	CASSQGGGFATNEKLFF
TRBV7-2	CASSSDRGSYGYTF
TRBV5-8	CASSKFRGTGGASNQPQHF
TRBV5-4	CASSLNQYSYEQYF
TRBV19	CASTNQGGGNTIYF
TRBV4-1	CASSPVKFGDSYNTGELFF
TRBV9	CASSRDFDTDTQYF
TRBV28	CATGGAGRPDTQYF
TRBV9	CASSEGQGTPLHF
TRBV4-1	CASSQGDSYEQYF
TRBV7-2	CASSWDRRETQYF
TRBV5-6	CASSADGQNQPQHF
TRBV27	CASSPVAWDNAGANVLTF
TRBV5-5	CASSSRGVINNEQFF
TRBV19	CASSIKLYSSGRAPYNEQFF
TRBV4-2	CASSQDPGPMNTEAFF
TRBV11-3	CASSASGQETQYF
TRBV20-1	CRADGAYEQYF
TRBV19	CASSAVSYGNTIYF
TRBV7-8	CASSQAGGDNSPLHF
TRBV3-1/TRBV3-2	CASSPDSDYGYTF